The 18 T cell receptor beta chains given below trace back to one sample, sequenced in a study of control samples from healthy donors and cancer patients. Assay: immunoSEQ multiplex PCR; the TCRdb copy retains only in-frame clones and omits some. The repertoire holds 75,000 to 100,000 clones, with about 86% as singletons. The sample taken for sequencing was blood. The receptors shown here come from a woman between 45 and 65 years old in good health.

This chain connects TRBV7-8 to TRBJ1-4, with a tentative D call TRBD1 (5 bases). Per germline, CDR1 SGHVS and CDR2 FQNEAQ. The V gene lost 5 bases and the J gene lost 1 base, with 14 bases spanning the gap. The CDR3 is 16 amino acids. In DNA, the CDR3 is TGTGCCAGCAGCCCAACCGGGGGGGGAACTAATGAAAAACTGTTTTTT. The encoded protein is CASSPTGGGTNEKLFF.

V gene TRBV2 combines with J gene TRBJ2-2; TRBD1 might be the D (5 bases). The CDR3 is 14 residues long. Germline V gives CDR1 SNHLY, CDR2 FYNNEI. V was cut by 7 bases and J by 1 base, with 10 bases left in between. CDR3 bases: TGTGCCAGCACCGCAGGGCTGAACACCGGGGAGCTGTTTTTT. Protein sequence: CASTAGLNTGELFF.

This chain uses TRBV5-1 with TRBJ2-7; the D is unclear. V dropped 0 bases and J dropped 2 bases, with 12 bases sitting between them. The V gene's germline CDR1 is SGHRS and CDR2 YFSETQ. This CDR3 region has 15 residues. In DNA, the CDR3 is TGCGCCAGCAGCTTGGACCCCACGGAAGCCTACGAGCAGTACTTC. Translated, it gives CASSLDPTEAYEQYF.

The chain's CDR3 is CASSLGQGELFF. The CDR3 nucleotides read TGTGCCAGCAGCCTGGGACAGGGGGAGCTGTTTTTT. V usage is TRBV3-1 (or the pseudogene TRBV3-2) and J usage is TRBJ2-2; 7 nucleotides agree with TRBD1. From germline, CDR1 is LGHDT and CDR2 YNNKEL (reference sequence). The CDR3 has 12 residues. Trimming removed 4 bases from V and 8 bases from J; junction bases left unmatched: 1.

CDR3 loop: CASRKDRGHNSPLHF. CDR3 DNA sequence: TGTGCCAGCAGAAAAGACAGGGGGCATAATTCACCCCTCCACTTT. The chain combines TRBV6-5 with TRBJ1-6; 10 nucleotides match TRBD1. Germline assignment: CDR1 MNHEY and CDR2 SVGAGI. The CDR3 runs to 15 residues. Trimming cost V 6 bases and J 5 bases; bases outside gene matches: 4.

The rearrangement joins TRBV3-1 (or the pseudogene TRBV3-2) to TRBJ2-3, with TRBD2 identical over 12 bases. CDR1 and CDR2 from the germline V gene are LGHDT and YNNKEL (reference sequence). The V gene end was trimmed by 0 bases and the J gene end by 0 bases; junction bases not matched to a gene: 10. There are 20 residues in the CDR3. The CDR3 here is CASSQDSGTSGSTSTDTQYF. CDR3 coding DNA: TGTGCCAGCAGCCAAGATTCCGGGACTAGCGGGTCTACTAGCACAGATACGCAGTATTTT.

The J gene is TRBJ1-6, the V gene TRBV7-2; D is uncertain. The V and J ends lost 5 bases and 10 bases respectively, with 12 bases between them. The CDR3 runs 13 residues. The germline V gene has CDR1 SGHTA and CDR2 FQGNSA. The CDR3 loop reads CASSLYRDSPLHF. The CDR3 DNA is TGTGCCAGCAGCCTCTACAGAGACTCACCCCTCCACTTT.

This chain links TRBV6-5 with TRBJ2-3; D is possibly TRBD1 (6 bases). The CDR3 is 14 residues long. Germline V gene data show CDR1 as MNHEY and CDR2 as SVGAGI. Trimming cost V 7 bases and J 0 bases, with 11 bases left between them. In DNA, the CDR3 is TGTGCCAGCAAACAGGGATCTAGCACAGATACGCAGTATTTT. Translation gives CASKQGSSTDTQYF.

The chain uses TRBV9 and TRBJ2-3; 7 bases agree with TRBD2. After removal of 3 bases from V and 1 base from J, the junction contained 11 bases not matched to a gene. Per the germline V gene, CDR1 is SGDLS and CDR2 is YYNGEE. The length of the CDR3 is 17 residues. CDR3 coding DNA: TGTGCCAGCAGCGCCGGATTCCTAGCGGCAGGCACAGATACGCAGTATTTT. Translation: CASSAGFLAAGTDTQYF.

J is TRBJ2-1 and V is TRBV12-5; 14 bases agree with TRBD2. V was clipped by 4 bases and J by 0 bases; unmatched bases: 8. Germline values: CDR1 LGHNT, CDR2 FRNRAP. CDR3 length: 19 residues. This CDR3 is CASGSKGTSGSSSYNEQFF. In DNA, the CDR3 is TGTGCTAGTGGTTCCAAAGGGACTAGCGGGAGTAGCTCCTACAATGAGCAGTTCTTC.

The chain carries TRBV25-1 and TRBJ1-2; 11 nucleotides align to TRBD1. CDR1 MGHDK and CDR2 SYGVNS come from the germline V gene. The trim removed 6 bases at V and 5 bases at J, leaving 8 bases unmatched. The CDR3 totals 15 residues. The CDR3 DNA reads TGTGCCAGCAGCGTGGGGACAGGGGGTAATTATGGCTACACCTTC. Translating it yields CASSVGTGGNYGYTF.

The rearrangement links TRBV11-2 to TRBJ2-5; TRBD1 agrees at 9 bases. The trim removed 4 bases at V and 2 bases at J, leaving 11 bases unmatched. The CDR3 extends over 17 amino acids. Germline CDR1 is SGHAT and CDR2 is FQNNGV. The CDR3 sequence: CASSSRGGQGSQETQYF. In nucleotides, the CDR3 is TGTGCCAGCAGCTCCAGAGGGGGACAGGGTTCACAAGAGACCCAGTACTTC.

This clone was seen only once. V and J are TRBV9 and TRBJ1-1, with 11 bases that match TRBD1. This CDR3 has 14 amino acids. V lost 3 bases to trimming and J lost 4 bases; unmatched junction nucleotides: 2. Germline loops: CDR1 SGDLS, CDR2 YYNGEE. CDR3 coding DNA: TGTGCCAGCAGCGCGGACAGGGGGCCCACTGAAGCTTTCTTT. Its protein is CASSADRGPTEAFF. The full variable domain, with the rest looked up from reference TRBV9 and TRBJ1-1, is DSGVTQTPKHLITATGQRVTLRCSPRSGDLSVYWYQQSLDQGLQFLIQYYNGEERAKGNILERFSAQQFPDLHSELNLSSLELGDSALYFCASSADRGPTEAFFGQGTRLTVV.

The chain combines TRBV12-3 or TRBV12-4 with TRBJ1-2, with 9 bases identical to TRBD1. The CDR3 consists of 13 residues. V lost 7 bases, J lost 8 bases, and 8 bases stayed unmatched. CDR3 coding DNA: TGTGCCAGCAACCAGGACAGGGGAGGAGGCTACACCTTC. It codes for CASNQDRGGGYTF.

This clone was observed once. The V call is TRBV7-2, the J call TRBJ2-3, with 8 bases lining up with TRBD2. CDR1 is SGHTA, CDR2 FQGNSA, per germline. The CDR3 sequence is 15 residues long. V shed 1 base, J shed 1 base, and the junction held 1 base outside the gene matches. CDR3 bases: TGTGCCAGCAGCTTAGTACTAGCGGGCACAGATACGCAGTATTTT. Translating gives CASSLVLAGTDTQYF.

This rearrangement joins TRBV11-2 to TRBJ1-4; the D is unclear. The V gene lost 5 bases and the J gene lost 5 bases, with 18 bases spanning the gap. CDR3 length equals 16 residues. Germline CDR1 SGHAT, CDR2 FQNNGV. CDR3 coding DNA: TGTGCCAGCAGCCCGAACGGCGTTGTAGGGAATGAAAAACTGTTTTTT. This codes for CASSPNGVVGNEKLFF.

The chain joins TRBV6-2 or TRBV6-3 to TRBJ1-3; no firm D call. With 4 bases removed from V and 4 bases from J, the gap between germline ends came to 11 bases. Per the germline V gene, CDR1 is MNHEY and CDR2 is SVGEGT. There are 14 residues in the CDR3. The CDR3 loop reads CASSSVGVGNTIYF. CDR3 in DNA: TGTGCCAGCAGTTCAGTAGGTGTCGGAAACACCATATATTTT.

V is TRBV27 and J is TRBJ1-1; D gene unclear. The CDR3 is 14 residues long. CDR1 and CDR2 from the germline V gene are MNHEY and SMNVEV (reference sequence). V dropped 9 bases and J dropped 6 bases, with 20 bases sitting between them. The CDR3 nucleotides are TGTGCCAGTAGATCCCGGACTCTTTTCGCTGAAGCTTTCTTT. Protein product: CASRSRTLFAEAFF.